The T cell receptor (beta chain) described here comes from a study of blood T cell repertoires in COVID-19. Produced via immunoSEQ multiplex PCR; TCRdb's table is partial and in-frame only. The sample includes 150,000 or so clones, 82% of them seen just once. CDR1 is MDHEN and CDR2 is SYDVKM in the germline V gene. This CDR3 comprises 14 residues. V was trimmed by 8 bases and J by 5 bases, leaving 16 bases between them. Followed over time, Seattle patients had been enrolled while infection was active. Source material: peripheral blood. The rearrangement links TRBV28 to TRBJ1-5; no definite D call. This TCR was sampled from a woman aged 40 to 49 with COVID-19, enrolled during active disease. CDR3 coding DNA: TGTGCCAGCCATTCAACAGCGGACCATCAGCCCCAGCATTTT. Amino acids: CASHSTADHQPQHF.